The clone carrying this T cell receptor (beta chain) was observed a few times. Its antigen is not identified. This may be a read error: a much more frequent sequence differs by one nucleotide. The sample originates from a study of T cells in Graves' hyperthyroidism and ophthalmopathy. The study, taken as a whole, reports: Researchers report that a 13 V-J model separated ophthalmopathy from stable hyperthyroidism.

Amplification of TCR beta CDR3 regions was performed using RNA transcripts as template. During a first-round RT-PCR of the TCR CDR3, the HTBI primer set was used. Each CDR3 protein is one row after TCRdb ran MiXCR on the multiplex PCR reads. Of some 530,000 distinct CDR3 sequences listed, less than 25% were seen once; the top ten hold approximately 54%. The CDR3 sequence is 14 residues long. Sequences were obtained from blood. The TCR was taken from a woman between 65 and 79 years old with Graves' ophthalmopathy. This sequence joins TRBV12-3 or TRBV12-4 and TRBJ1-5, with D perhaps matching TRBD1 (5 bases). The CDR3 is CSSALGGSHQPQHF. The CDR3 region has the DNA TGTTCCAGCGCCTTGGGGGGGTCTCATCAGCCCCAGCATTTT.